The 28 T cell receptor beta chains below all came from one sample that was sequenced in a study of T cells in Graves' hyperthyroidism and ophthalmopathy. Amplification of TCR beta CDR3 regions used RNA as the template. HTBI primers were employed in a first-round RT-PCR of the TCR CDR3. TCRdb re-called the multiplex PCR reads with MiXCR, one entry per CDR3 protein. Of approximately 690,000 distinct CDR3 sequences detected, roughly 20% appear once; the ten largest clones hold around a third. Sample: blood. Every receptor here comes from a man aged 30 to 45 with Graves' ophthalmopathy.

The rearrangement links TRBV5-1 to TRBJ2-1; 9 nucleotides match TRBD2. V lost 4 bases and J lost 3; bases outside the gene matches: 5. Germline lookup yields CDR1 SGHRS and CDR2 YFSETQ. There are 15 residues in the CDR3. The CDR3 is CASSAGLAVYNEQFF. CDR3 coding DNA: TGCGCCAGCAGCGCGGGACTAGCAGTCTACAATGAGCAGTTCTTC. Full variable domain (remainder filled in from reference TRBV5-1 and TRBJ2-1): KAGVTQTPRYLIKTRGQQVTLSCSPISGHRSVSWYQQTPGQGLQFLFEYFSETQRNKGNFPGRFSGRQFSNSRSEMNVSTLELGDSALYLCASSAGLAVYNEQFFGPGTRLTVL.

This clonotype came up many times. J is TRBJ1-1 and V is TRBV5-5, with TRBD1 identical over 8 bases. The germline CDR1 and CDR2 sequences are SGHKS and YYEKEE (reference sequence). The CDR3 sequence is 14 residues long. J was trimmed by 5 bases and V by 4 bases; bases with no gene match: 7. CDR3 amino acids: CASSQRQGWTEAFF. CDR3 in DNA: TGTGCCAGCAGCCAAAGACAGGGGTGGACTGAAGCTTTCTTT.

The table lists this clonotype with many counts. The chain uses TRBV30 and TRBJ2-7; 7 bases map to TRBD1. Looked up from germline, CDR1 is GTSNPN and CDR2 is SVGIG (reference sequence). This CDR3 spans 14 amino acids. The J segment lost 4 bases and the V segment lost 0 bases, leaving 6 bases of the junction unmatched. The CDR3: CAWSVRGGLYEQYF. The CDR3 DNA reads as TGTGCCTGGAGTGTAAGAGGGGGCCTGTACGAGCAGTACTTC. The full variable domain, with the rest looked up from reference TRBV30 and TRBJ2-7, is SQTIHQWPATLVQPVGSPLSLECTVEGTSNPNLYWYRQAAGRGLQLLFYSVGIGQISSEVPQNLSASRPQDRQFILSSKKLLLSDSGFYLCAWSVRGGLYEQYFGPGTRLTVT.

The CDR3 is CSASQGGKNNEQFF. In DNA, the CDR3 is TGCAGTGCTAGTCAAGGGGGCAAAAACAATGAGCAGTTCTTC. This chain connects TRBV20-1 to TRBJ2-1; TRBD1 agrees at 7 bases. The V segment lost 3 bases and the J segment 5 bases; nucleotides outside the gene matches: 7. Germline V lookup: CDR1 DFQATT, CDR2 SNEGSKA (reference sequence). The CDR3 runs 14 residues.

This clonotype was recorded a few times. The J gene is TRBJ1-1, the V gene TRBV10-3; D possibly corresponds to TRBD1 (6 bases). V was shortened by 4 bases and J by 1 base, with 13 bases between the two germline ends. This CDR3 has 15 residues. Looked up from germline, CDR1 is ENHRY and CDR2 is SYGVKD. CDR3: CAISGVGGSNTEAFF. The CDR3 nucleotides read TGTGCCATCAGTGGGGTAGGGGGATCGAACACTGAAGCTTTCTTT.

This clonotype was recorded a few times. The chain carries TRBV6-1 and TRBJ2-1; 14 bases map to TRBD2. Germline values: CDR1 MNHNS, CDR2 SASEGT. Trimming cost V 4 bases and J 6 bases; bases outside gene matches: 11. CDR3 size: 18 residues. As DNA, the CDR3 is TGTGCCAGCAGTGCTGTTCTTTTGACTAGCGGGAGGGTCAATGAGCAGTTCTTC. This codes for CASSAVLLTSGRVNEQFF.

V gene TRBV4-1 combines with J gene TRBJ2-3; TRBD2 matches 12 bases. Germline assignment: CDR1 MGHRA and CDR2 YSYEKL. J was trimmed by 2 bases and V by 4 bases; bases with no gene match: 7. CDR3 length: 17 residues. CDR3 DNA: TGCGCCAGCAGCCGACTGACTAGCGGGGGTTTCACAGATACGCAGTATTTT. It yields the protein CASSRLTSGGFTDTQYF.

A remark on this clonotype: At one end, the junction sequence differs from germline, possibly due to a read error. This chain connects TRBV10-1 to TRBJ2-1, with 9 bases matching TRBD2. This CDR3 is 13 amino acids long. CDR1 is WNHNN and CDR2 is SYGVQD in the germline V gene (reference sequence). DNA of the CDR3: TGCGCCAGCAGTGGGGGGACTAGCTTTGAGCGGTTCTTC. Translating gives CASSGGTSFERFF.

CDR3 residues: CASSQVSGRGGYGEQFF. CDR3 sequence (DNA): TGCGCCAGCAGCCAAGTTAGCGGGAGAGGGGGCTACGGTGAGCAGTTCTTC. V gene TRBV5-1 combines with J gene TRBJ2-1; 9 positions match TRBD2. The CDR3 sequence is 17 residues long. The germline V gene has CDR1 SGHRS and CDR2 YFSETQ. V gave up 4 bases and J gave up 9 bases; unmatched junction bases: 17.

The chain recombines TRBV7-2 with TRBJ2-7; unclear D gene. V dropped 2 bases and J dropped 4 bases, with 6 bases sitting between them. The CDR3 loop spans 12 amino acids. Germline V gene lookup returns CDR1 SGHTA and CDR2 FQGNSA. The CDR3 protein is CASSLNRYEQYF. CDR3 nucleotide sequence: TGTGCCAGCAGCTTAAATCGGTACGAGCAGTACTTC.

This clonotype was recorded at least ten times. The V gene is TRBV28, the J gene TRBJ2-3, with 8 bases fitting TRBD2. After removal of 4 bases from V and 5 bases from J, the junction contained 14 bases not matched to a gene. Per germline, CDR1 MDHEN and CDR2 SYDVKM. This CDR3 is 17 amino acids long. This chain's CDR3 is CASSSASLAGRGDTQYF. The CDR3 nucleotides read TGTGCCAGCAGTTCCGCTTCTTTAGCGGGAAGGGGAGATACGCAGTATTTT.

Ten or more counts support this clonotype. The gene calls are TRBV6-2 or TRBV6-3 and TRBJ2-7; TRBD2 aligns across 13 bases. J lost 4 bases, V lost 5 bases, and 8 bases had no gene match. This CDR3 spans 16 amino acids. Per germline, CDR1 MNHEY and CDR2 SVGEGT. CDR3 amino acids: CASSTRTSGSSYEQYF. Written as DNA, the CDR3 is TGTGCCAGCAGTACTCGGACTAGCGGGAGCTCTTACGAGCAGTACTTC.

There are many counts of this clonotype. J is TRBJ2-1 and V is TRBV7-9; 10 bases match TRBD2. The CDR3 extends over 15 amino acids. V was clipped by 4 bases and J by 7 bases; unmatched bases: 7. Looked up from germline, CDR1 is SEHNR and CDR2 is FQNEAQ (reference sequence). The CDR3 region has the DNA TGTGCCAGCAGCTATCTAGCGGGAGCCTGGAATGAGCAGTTCTTC. It specifies CASSYLAGAWNEQFF.

There are a few counts of this clonotype. The V and J genes are TRBV28 and TRBJ2-7, with 9 positions matching TRBD1. The CDR3 contains 17 residues. V gave up 3 bases and J gave up 4 bases; unmatched junction bases: 13. Looked up from germline, CDR1 is MDHEN and CDR2 is SYDVKM. In DNA, the CDR3 is TGTGCCAGCAGTTTCTTTTATCCTGGGACAGGGTGGTACGAGCAGTACTTC. This translates into CASSFFYPGTGWYEQYF. Using reference TRBV28 and TRBJ2-7 for the parts outside the CDR3, the full variable domain is DVKVTQSSRYLVKRTGEKVFLECVQDMDHENMFWYRQDPGLGLRLIYFSYDVKMKEKGDIPEGYSVSREKKERFSLILESASTNQTSMYLCASSFFYPGTGWYEQYFGPGTRLTVT.

The CDR3 coding sequence is TGCAGTGCTAGAGATGGCCCAGGAGGCAATCAGCCCCAGCATTTT. It translates to CSARDGPGGNQPQHF. The genes are TRBV20-1 and TRBJ1-5; D remains ambiguous. V was clipped by 0 bases and J by 2 bases, with 11 bases between them. This CDR3 has 15 amino acids. Germline CDR1 is DFQATT and CDR2 is SNEGSKA (reference sequence).

The CDR3 bases are TGCGCCAGCAGCTTAGGGGACGGAAAGGGTAGCAATCAGCCCCAGCATTTT. It translates to CASSLGDGKGSNQPQHF. The rearrangement joins TRBV4-1 to TRBJ1-5, with a possible D match to TRBD1 (5 bases). Germline values: CDR1 MGHRA, CDR2 YSYEKL. This CDR3 comprises 17 residues. Trimming took off 5 bases at V and 0 bases at J, with 17 bases between the two ends.

This chain joins TRBV27 and TRBJ2-7, with 9 nucleotides matching TRBD2. The CDR3 is 16 amino acids. The germline CDR1 and CDR2 sequences are MNHEY and SMNVEV (reference sequence). Trimming removed 2 bases from V and 6 bases from J; junction bases left unmatched: 11. The CDR3 is CASSLVASGVYSEQYF. The CDR3 DNA reads as TGTGCCAGCAGTTTAGTCGCTAGCGGGGTGTATAGCGAGCAGTACTTC.

This clonotype was observed many times. This chain joins TRBV27 and TRBJ2-3; D perhaps matches TRBD2 (5 bases). The CDR3 contains 17 residues. Trimming pared 0 bases from V and 2 bases from J, leaving 15 bases between. Germline V gene data show CDR1 as MNHEY and CDR2 as SMNVEV (reference sequence). The CDR3 bases are TGTGCCAGCAGTTTATCCGGCCTAGCTGATCTCACAGATACGCAGTATTTT. Its protein is CASSLSGLADLTDTQYF.

The chain is built from TRBV7-2 and TRBJ2-1, with 10 bases fitting TRBD2. The length of the CDR3 is 13 residues. With V trimmed by 7 bases and J by 8 bases, 5 bases remained unmatched. Germline V gene sequence: CDR1 SGHTA, CDR2 FQGNSA. The CDR3 nucleotides are TGTGCCAGCAACGTAGCGGGAGGCGATGAGCAGTTCTTC. Amino acid sequence: CASNVAGGDEQFF.

This clonotype has more than one count but fewer than ten. The chain uses TRBV6-4 and TRBJ2-3; 9 nucleotides agree with TRBD1. V lost 2 bases, J lost 1 base, and 1 base stayed unmatched. CDR3 length: 15 residues. Germline V gene sequence: CDR1 MRHNA, CDR2 SNTAGT. CDR3 in DNA: TGTGCCAGCAGTGACCGGACAGGGGGCACAGATACGCAGTATTTT. It encodes CASSDRTGGTDTQYF.

This clonotype appeared many times. The chain carries TRBV20-1 and TRBJ1-5; TRBD1 matches at 7 bases. V shed 0 bases, J shed 6 bases, and the junction held 17 bases outside the gene matches. Germline loops: CDR1 DFQATT, CDR2 SNEGSKA (reference sequence). The CDR3 runs to 18 residues. Written as DNA, the CDR3 is TGCAGTGCTAGAGATGAGTCGACAGGGAGGGCCCTTTTTCAGCCCCAGCATTTT. Encoded protein: CSARDESTGRALFQPQHF.

The chain has TRBV6-9 and TRBJ2-7; a possible D gene is TRBD1 (5 bases). V shed 4 bases and J shed 0 bases, with 10 bases lying between them. CDR1 is MNHGY, CDR2 SVAAGI, per germline. This CDR3 has 14 residues. CDR3 protein: CASSFDSLSYEQYF. In DNA form, the CDR3 reads TGTGCCAGCAGTTTTGACAGCCTCTCCTACGAGCAGTACTTC.

This clonotype was found a few times. J is TRBJ2-7 and V is TRBV5-1; 7 bases are shared with TRBD1. J gave up 3 bases and V 5 bases, and 8 bases lay outside the gene matches. Germline CDR1 reads SGHRS; CDR2 reads YFSETQ. The CDR3 loop spans 14 amino acids. This chain's CDR3 is CASRPLTGDYEQYF. Here the CDR3 DNA reads TGCGCCAGCAGACCTCTCACAGGGGACTACGAGCAGTACTTC. The full variable domain, completed using reference TRBV5-1 and TRBJ2-7, is KAGVTQTPRYLIKTRGQQVTLSCSPISGHRSVSWYQQTPGQGLQFLFEYFSETQRNKGNFPGRFSGRQFSNSRSEMNVSTLELGDSALYLCASRPLTGDYEQYFGPGTRLTVT.

This clonotype was seen at least ten times. CDR3 region: CSAREGAGGSSYEQYF. Written as DNA, the CDR3 is TGCAGTGCTAGAGAGGGAGCCGGAGGGAGCTCCTACGAGCAGTACTTC. The chain has TRBV20-1 and TRBJ2-7, with D maybe TRBD2 (6 bases). This CDR3 is 16 amino acids long. CDR1 and CDR2 from the germline V gene are DFQATT and SNEGSKA (reference sequence). V gave up 0 bases and J gave up 0 bases, with 15 bases separating them.

This clonotype was seen a handful of times. This chain connects TRBV30 to TRBJ1-6, with D uncertain. The V end was cut by 0 bases, the J end by 7 bases, with 10 bases between. CDR1 GTSNPN and CDR2 SVGIG come from the germline V gene (reference sequence). The CDR3 runs 14 residues. CDR3 sequence (DNA): TGTGCCTGGAGTGTAAGGCCGGGGAATTCACCCCTCCACTTT. Its translation is CAWSVRPGNSPLHF.

The table lists this clonotype with a few counts. The chain couples TRBV7-9 to TRBJ1-3, with TRBD1 matching 9 bases. The germline CDR1 and CDR2 sequences are SEHNR and FQNEAQ (reference sequence). V lost 5 bases to trimming and J lost 1 base; unmatched junction nucleotides: 6. The CDR3 is 16 amino acids. CDR3 DNA sequence: TGTGCCAGCAGCCCGGACAGGGGTTTTTCTGGAAACACCATATATTTT. This gives the protein CASSPDRGFSGNTIYF.

This clonotype was observed many times. The chain combines TRBV11-2 with TRBJ2-1; 11 nucleotides align to TRBD2. This CDR3 has 17 amino acids. Germline CDR1 is SGHAT and CDR2 is FQNNGV. J was trimmed by 5 bases and V by 2 bases; bases with no gene match: 8. The CDR3 is CASSLTAGLAVHNEQFF. CDR3 coding DNA: TGTGCCAGCAGCTTAACCGCGGGACTAGCGGTTCACAATGAGCAGTTCTTC.

J is TRBJ1-1 and V is TRBV4-1; D is unclear. Germline lookup yields CDR1 MGHRA and CDR2 YSYEKL. The CDR3 contains 13 residues. Trimming left V 2 bases short and J 7 bases short, with 11 bases between. The CDR3 nucleotides read TGCGCCAGCAGCCAATCCCCTGGAGTTGAAGCTTTCTTT. This translates into CASSQSPGVEAFF.